This record looks at one TCR beta chain sequence and its context. Its cognate antigen is unknown. The unsorted PBMC replicate PCRs were performed with roughly 300 ng DNA, tens of thousands of T cell genomes. Using ten immunoSEQ deep assay plates, investigators sequenced unsorted PBMC DNA. Clones were sequenced by immunoSEQ multiplex PCR, and TCRdb holds only the in-frame ones, with some missing. The table shows approximately 440,000 clones, with approximately 71% occurring only once. There are 13 residues in the CDR3. V lost 10 bases to trimming and J lost 2 bases, with 14 bases between them. Germline assignment: CDR1 MNHNY and CDR2 SVGAGI (reference sequence). Every contributor of samples was a Caucasian grown-up residing in Nashville, Tennessee. This specimen belongs to a study of shared clonotypes between healthy human individuals. Study-wide findings and caveats: It was expected that sequencing depth would affect clonotype sharing among donors.

The sequenced sample consisted of PBMCs. The rearrangement joins TRBV6-6 to TRBJ2-5; perhaps TRBD1 as D (6 bases). The clonotype was recovered from a woman between 40 and 50 years old in good health. Some clones in this sample may be carry-over from other donors' samples. The CDR3 loop reads CATRGHLQETQYF. CDR3 bases: TGTGCCACACGGGGACACCTACAAGAGACCCAGTACTTC.